The T cell receptor beta chain under discussion was sequenced for a study of regulatory T cells in long-lasting Graves disease. This clonotype was found a few times. The antigen remains unidentified. The CDR3 loop spans 19 amino acids. Germline V gene data show CDR1 as SEHNR and CDR2 as FQNEAQ (reference sequence). Trimming cost V 5 bases and J 2 bases; bases outside gene matches: 12. To make TCR beta libraries, researchers used iRepertoire HTBI primers and Arm-PCR of CDR3 regions. MiXCR, run by TCRdb on the multiplex PCR reads, gives a single entry per CDR3 protein. The sample shows a few hundred thousand distinct CDR3 sequences, around a quarter of them seen only once. Time point here: persistent/refractory GD, antithyroid drugs over 5 years with positive TRAb. Making the TCR library involved RNA that had been extracted from PBMCs. The diagnosis of Graves' disease used American Thyroid Association guidelines.

Notes on the study in general: Segments TRBV28, TRBJ1-2 and TRBJ2-5 showed preferential usage in persistent disease.

The sequences come from peripheral blood mononuclear cells (PBMCs), collected when the disease was refractory, from a patient treated with antithyroid drugs. The chain combines TRBV7-9 with TRBJ2-6; 10 positions match TRBD2. This clonotype was sampled from a female donor with Graves disease. The CDR3 DNA reads as TGTGCCAGCAGCCAGCCGATTCAGCGGGAGGGTGCTGGGGCCAACGTCCTGACTTTC. Its protein is CASSQPIQREGAGANVLTF.